A selection of T cell receptor beta chains follows, all from one sample in a study of T-cell reconstitution after alpha-beta-depleted transplantation in children. TCRdb re-analysed the PCR reads in MiXCR, keeping a single row per CDR3 protein. The sample holds 500,000 or so distinct CDR3 sequences, 9.5% to 12% seen once. The source material was PBMCs, mostly from graft donor cells, sampled 180 days after TCRalphabeta/CD19-depleted stem cell transplant. These receptors all come from a female patient aged 2-10 years who had a stem cell transplant for aplastic anemia, so the T cells may come from the graft donor. Each CDR3 is given with its conserved first and last residue. A D gene is named only where the DNA matches it firmly. The size field is filled for only some rows; it gives once, few, many or a size class.

TRBJ1-3,few,-,TRBV18,TGTGCCAGCTCACCAATCGGACGGAGCTCTGGAAACACCATATATTTT,CASSPIGRSSGNTIYF
TRBJ1-2,few,-,TRBV28,TGTGCCAGCTTCGGGATCGAGGCCTATGGCTACACCTTC,CASFGIEAYGYTF
TRBJ2-6,few,TRBD1,TRBV28,TGTGCCAGCAAATTTCAGGACAGGGTTCACTCTGGGGCCAACGTCCTGACTTTC,CASKFQDRVHSGANVLTF
TRBJ2-1,-,-,TRBV7-2,TGTGCCAGCAGCCACAATTCGGGCCTCCGGTACAATGAGCAGTTCTTC,CASSHNSGLRYNEQFF
TRBJ2-1,few,-,TRBV12-3/TRBV12-4,TGTGCCAGCAGCTCCTTCGGGCATCACAATGAGCAGTTCTTC,CASSSFGHHNEQFF
TRBJ2-5,-,TRBD2,TRBV4-1,TGCGCCAGCAGCCGATTCCGAGGGGCTAGCGGGAACCAAGAGACCCAGTACTTC,CASSRFRGASGNQETQYF
TRBJ1-5,-,-,TRBV29-1,TGCAGCGTTGTTTGGGGGGCGAATCCCCAGCCCCAGCATTTT,CSVVWGANPQPQHF
TRBJ2-1,few,-,TRBV6-2/TRBV6-3,TGTGCCAGCAGCTCACACCGGCTCCGCAATGAGCAGTTCTTC,CASSSHRLRNEQFF
TRBJ2-7,-,TRBD2,TRBV20-1,TGCAGTGCTAAACTAGCGGGAGGATCCGAGCAGTACTTC,CSAKLAGGSEQYF
TRBJ2-7,few,TRBD2,TRBV28,TGTGCCAGCAGTTTATATCCGGGATTGAATGGTAGCGGGATTTACTATCCCTCCTACGAGCAGTACTTC,CASSLYPGLNGSGIYYPSYEQYF
TRBJ2-1,-,TRBD2,TRBV7-8,TGTGCCAGCGAACACAGCCCGGGAGGTCCCTACAATGAGCAGTTCTTC,CASEHSPGGPYNEQFF
TRBJ2-2,few,TRBD2,TRBV7-9,TGTGCCAGCAGCTTCGACCTAGCGGCCCCATATACCGGGGAGCTGTTTTTT,CASSFDLAAPYTGELFF
TRBJ2-6,few,-,TRBV2,TGTGCCAGCAGTGACCGCAGCTCTGGGGCCAACGTCCTGACTTTC,CASSDRSSGANVLTF
TRBJ2-1,-,-,TRBV6-5,TGTGCCAGCAGTTACTCGTTCCAGGGTTCCTACAATGAGCAGTTCTTC,CASSYSFQGSYNEQFF
TRBJ2-3,-,TRBD2,TRBV12-3/TRBV12-4,TGTGCCAGCAAGAAACTAGCGGTACAAACAGATACGCAGTATTTT,CASKKLAVQTDTQYF
TRBJ2-3,many,-,TRBV28,TGTGCCAGCAGTCCCTCTAGCTCCACAGATACGCAGTATTTT,CASSPSSSTDTQYF
TRBJ2-3,-,TRBD2,TRBV7-2,TGTGCCAGCAGCCTACCCGGGACTAGCGTCCTCCAAGTGTCGCAGTATTTT,CASSLPGTSVLQVSQYF
TRBJ2-4,-,TRBD1,TRBV12-3/TRBV12-4,TGTGCCAGCAGTCCTGGGACAGGGAGGATGCGATACTTC,CASSPGTGRMRYF
TRBJ2-7,few,TRBD1,TRBV20-1,TGCAGTGCTAGAGACTCAGGGGGCTCCCCCTACGAGCAGTACTTC,CSARDSGGSPYEQYF
TRBJ2-1,few,TRBD1,TRBV5-1,TGCGCCAGTCTTGCCGGGACAGCTAATTACAATGAGCAGTTCTTC,CASLAGTANYNEQFF
TRBJ2-3,many,-,TRBV18,TGTGCCAGCTCACCGAGGGCAGATACGCAGTATTTT,CASSPRADTQYF
TRBJ2-3,once,-,TRBV28,TGTGCCAGCAATAGTGGCGACTCAGATACGCAGTATTTT,CASNSGDSDTQYF
TRBJ2-2,-,-,TRBV24-1,TGTGCCACTAAGGGGCCGAACACCGGGGAGCTGTTTTTT,CATKGPNTGELFF
TRBJ2-2,few,-,TRBV6-6,TGTGCCAGCAGCAATGAGAACACCGGGGAGCTGTTTTTT,CASSNENTGELFF
TRBJ1-1,few,-,TRBV7-2,TGTGCCAGCAGCTTATTGAGGAACACTGAAGCTTTCTTT,CASSLLRNTEAFF
TRBJ1-6,few,-,TRBV7-9,TGTGCCAGCAGCTTCCAGGGGAAGGTTGGTTCACCCCTCCACTTT,CASSFQGKVGSPLHF
TRBJ1-1,few,-,TRBV6-6,TGTGCCAGCAGTTACACGTCCAGTGAAGCTTTCTTT,CASSYTSSEAFF
TRBJ1-1,many,TRBD1,TRBV20-1,TGCAGTGCCACGATTGCAGGGGGCACTGAAGCTTTCTTT,CSATIAGGTEAFF
TRBJ1-4,many,-,TRBV12-3/TRBV12-4,TGTGCCAGCAGTTTTAGGGTTACTAATGAAAAACTGTTTTTT,CASSFRVTNEKLFF
TRBJ2-1,-,-,TRBV11-2,TGTGCCAGCAGCCGGGCACTAGATTCTGCTCGTGAGCAGTTCTTC,CASSRALDSAREQFF
TRBJ2-5,many,TRBD2,TRBV7-9,TGTGCCAGCAGCTTATCGGCGGGAGCAGAGACCCAGTACTTC,CASSLSAGAETQYF
TRBJ2-3,-,TRBD2,TRBV9,TGTGCCAGCAGCGTAGGGACTAGCGGGGCAGATACGCAGTATTTT,CASSVGTSGADTQYF
TRBJ2-3,few,TRBD2,TRBV7-8,TGTGCCAGCAGCTTAGGGCGGACTAGCGGGAATGGTAGCACAGATACGCAGTATTTT,CASSLGRTSGNGSTDTQYF
TRBJ1-2,-,TRBD1,TRBV18,TGTGCCAGCTCACCTCCGACGACAGGGAGGAGGGGCTACACCTTC,CASSPPTTGRRGYTF
TRBJ2-2,few,-,TRBV18,TGTGCCAGCTCACTCGACCGTTTCACGGGAGGGGAGCTGTTTTTT,CASSLDRFTGGELFF
TRBJ2-1,few,-,TRBV9,TGTGCCAGCAGCGTAGGGGGTTGGGATGAGCAGTTCTTC,CASSVGGWDEQFF
TRBJ2-7,few,-,TRBV15,TGTGCCACCAGCTCCCTCCAGGCGGGCGGGAACGAGCAGTACTTC,CATSSLQAGGNEQYF
TRBJ1-1,few,-,TRBV10-3,TGTGCCATCAGTATGGGGTCCACTGAAGCTTTCTTT,CAISMGSTEAFF
TRBJ1-5,-,-,TRBV21-1,TGTGCCCTCCGAGGCACAGGGGGAAGCAATCAGCCCCAGCATTTT,CALRGTGGSNQPQHF
TRBJ1-1,-,-,TRBV12-3/TRBV12-4,TGTGCCAGCGGCTACAGGCGGGCGAACACTGAAGCTTTCTTT,CASGYRRANTEAFF
TRBJ2-1,-,TRBD1,TRBV5-5,TGTGCCAGCAGCTCCGGGACAGGGGGCACTGAGCAGTTCTTC,CASSSGTGGTEQFF
TRBJ2-1,many,-,TRBV14,TGTGCCAGCAGCCAAGCGGTCTTAGTGGGGGACAATGAGCAGTTCTTC,CASSQAVLVGDNEQFF
TRBJ2-1,many,TRBD2,TRBV27,TGTGCCAGCAGTTTGACAGCGGGATACAATGAGCAGTTCTTC,CASSLTAGYNEQFF
TRBJ2-7,few,-,TRBV20-1,TGCAGTGCTAGTTTCCATGGTACATCCTACGAGCAGTACTTC,CSASFHGTSYEQYF
TRBJ2-5,few,-,TRBV15,TGTGCCACCAGCCTCGGGACACACCCAGCCCTGGAATACCAAGAGACCCAGTACTTC,CATSLGTHPALEYQETQYF
TRBJ2-3,-,TRBD1,TRBV28,TGTGCCAGCAGTTTATACTGGGACAGGGATAGCACAGATACGCAGTATTTT,CASSLYWDRDSTDTQYF
TRBJ1-1,few,-,TRBV20-1,TGCAGTGCTCAGCAGAACACTGAAGCTTTCTTT,CSAQQNTEAFF
TRBJ1-5,few,-,TRBV27,TGTGCCAGCGGACGAGAGGTAAATTTGTCTCGGCCCCAGCATTTT,CASGREVNLSRPQHF
TRBJ2-7,few,-,TRBV12-3/TRBV12-4,TGTGCCAGCAGCCCCGGGGCCCGACTAGTCAGCGAGCAGTACTTC,CASSPGARLVSEQYF
TRBJ1-5,-,TRBD1,TRBV11-2,TGTGCCAGCAGCAGGACAGGGATCAATCAGCCCCAGCATTTT,CASSRTGINQPQHF
TRBJ1-6,-,-,TRBV28,TGTGCCAGCAGTTTTGCGGGGATGGATTCACCCCTCCACTTT,CASSFAGMDSPLHF
TRBJ2-7,many,TRBD1,TRBV24-1,TGTGCCACCAGTGGCTTTGGGACAGGGAAGGGCGAGCAGTACTTC,CATSGFGTGKGEQYF